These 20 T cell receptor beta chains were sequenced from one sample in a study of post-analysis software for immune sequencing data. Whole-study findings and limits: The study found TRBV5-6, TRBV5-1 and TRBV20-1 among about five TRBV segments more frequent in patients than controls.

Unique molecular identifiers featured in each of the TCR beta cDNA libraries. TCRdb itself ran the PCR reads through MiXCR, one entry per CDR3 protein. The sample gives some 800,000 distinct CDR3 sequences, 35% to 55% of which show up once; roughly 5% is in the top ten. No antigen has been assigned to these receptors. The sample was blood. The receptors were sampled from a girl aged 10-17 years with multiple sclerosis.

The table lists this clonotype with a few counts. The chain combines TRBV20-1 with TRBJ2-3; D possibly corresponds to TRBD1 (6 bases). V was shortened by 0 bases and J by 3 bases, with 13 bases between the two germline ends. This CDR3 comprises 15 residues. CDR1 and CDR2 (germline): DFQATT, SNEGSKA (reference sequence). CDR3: CSARDQGPRTDTQYF. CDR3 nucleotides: TGCAGTGCTAGAGATCAGGGGCCCCGGACAGATACGCAGTATTTT.

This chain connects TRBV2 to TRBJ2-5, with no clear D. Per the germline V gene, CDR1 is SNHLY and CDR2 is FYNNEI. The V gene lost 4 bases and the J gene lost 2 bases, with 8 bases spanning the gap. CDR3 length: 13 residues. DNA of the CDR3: TGTGCCAGCAGTGCAGAAAATCAAGAGACCCAGTACTTC. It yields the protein CASSAENQETQYF.

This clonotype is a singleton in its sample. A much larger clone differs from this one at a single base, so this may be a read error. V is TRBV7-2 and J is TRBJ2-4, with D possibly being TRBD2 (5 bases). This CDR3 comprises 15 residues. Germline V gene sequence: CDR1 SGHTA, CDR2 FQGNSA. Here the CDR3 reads CVSSPALARINIQYF. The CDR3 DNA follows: TGTGTCAGCAGCCCCGCGCTAGCCCGGATTAACATTCAGTACTTC.

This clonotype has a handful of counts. CDR3 bases: TGTGCCAGCAGTCGGCCGGGACTAGCGGGAGAGCTGAATACGCAGTATTTT. It encodes CASSRPGLAGELNTQYF. The chain carries TRBV12-3 or TRBV12-4 and TRBJ2-3; 14 nucleotides match TRBD2. The CDR3 loop spans 17 amino acids. Trimming at V came to 5 bases and at J to 7 bases, leaving 11 bases not matched to a gene.

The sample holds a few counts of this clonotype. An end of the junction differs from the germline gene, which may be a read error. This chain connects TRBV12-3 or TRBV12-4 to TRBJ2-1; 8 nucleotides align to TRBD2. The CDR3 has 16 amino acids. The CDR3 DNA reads TGTGCCGGCAGGTTCGACGCGGGACTAGGAGGAGATGAGCAGTTCTTC. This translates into CAGRFDAGLGGDEQFF.

CDR3: CASSTSLAGGYNEQFF. CDR3 DNA sequence: TGTGCCAGCTCTACGAGTTTAGCGGGAGGGTACAATGAGCAGTTCTTC. This sequence joins TRBV11-2 and TRBJ2-1; 11 bases match TRBD2. There are 16 residues in the CDR3. J gave up 4 bases and V 8 bases, and 10 bases lay outside the gene matches. CDR1 and CDR2 (germline): SGHAT, FQNNGV.

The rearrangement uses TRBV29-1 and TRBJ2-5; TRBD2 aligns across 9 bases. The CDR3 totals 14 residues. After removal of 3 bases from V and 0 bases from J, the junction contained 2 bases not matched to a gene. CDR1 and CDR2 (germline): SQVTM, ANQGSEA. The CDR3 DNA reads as TGCAGCGTTGACGCTAGCGGGAACCAAGAGACCCAGTACTTC. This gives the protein CSVDASGNQETQYF.

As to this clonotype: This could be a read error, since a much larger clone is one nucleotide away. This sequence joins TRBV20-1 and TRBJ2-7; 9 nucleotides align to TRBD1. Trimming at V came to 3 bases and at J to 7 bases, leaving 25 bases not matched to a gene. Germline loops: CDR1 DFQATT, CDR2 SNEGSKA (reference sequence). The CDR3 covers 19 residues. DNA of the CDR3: TGCAGTGCTAGGTATCGCGACAGGGGGATCTTGAGCTCCTACAATGAGCAGTACTTC. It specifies CSARYRDRGILSSYNEQYF.

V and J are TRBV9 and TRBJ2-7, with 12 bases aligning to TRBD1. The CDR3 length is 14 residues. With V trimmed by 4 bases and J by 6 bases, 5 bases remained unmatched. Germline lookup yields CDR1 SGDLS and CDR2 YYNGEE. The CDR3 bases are TGTGCCAGCAGCACGGGGGACAGGGGGCTCGAGCAGTACTTC. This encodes CASSTGDRGLEQYF. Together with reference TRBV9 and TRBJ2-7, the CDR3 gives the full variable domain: DSGVTQTPKHLITATGQRVTLRCSPRSGDLSVYWYQQSLDQGLQFLIQYYNGEERAKGNILERFSAQQFPDLHSELNLSSLELGDSALYFCASSTGDRGLEQYFGPGTRLTVT.

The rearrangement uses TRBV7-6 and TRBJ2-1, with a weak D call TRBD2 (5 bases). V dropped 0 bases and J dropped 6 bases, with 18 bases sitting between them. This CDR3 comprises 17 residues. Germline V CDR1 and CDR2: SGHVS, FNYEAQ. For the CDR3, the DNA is TGTGCCAGCAGCTTAGCAGGTGAACTAGTTAGTTCCAATGAGCAGTTCTTC. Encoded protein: CASSLAGELVSSNEQFF.

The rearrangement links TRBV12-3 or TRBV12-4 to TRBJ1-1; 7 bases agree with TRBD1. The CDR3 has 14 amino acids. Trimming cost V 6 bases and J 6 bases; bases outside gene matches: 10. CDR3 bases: TGTGCCAGCAGGCCTATTGGAGGGGGCTCTGAAGCTTTCTTT. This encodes CASRPIGGGSEAFF.

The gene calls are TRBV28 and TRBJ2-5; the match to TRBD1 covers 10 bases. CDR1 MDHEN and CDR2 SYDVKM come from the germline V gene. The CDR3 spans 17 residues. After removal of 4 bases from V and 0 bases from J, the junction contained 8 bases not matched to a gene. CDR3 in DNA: TGTGCCAGCAGTTATGAGGGACAGGGGTCCCACCAAGAGACCCAGTACTTC. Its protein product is CASSYEGQGSHQETQYF.

For the CDR3, the DNA is TGCAGTGCTAGAGATCGTGGGAGGAACAATGAGCAGTTCTTC. Translation gives CSARDRGRNNEQFF. The chain employs TRBV20-1 and TRBJ2-1, with a tentative D call TRBD2 (6 bases). Trimming removed 0 bases at V and 5 bases at J, with 11 bases between. CDR3 length: 14 residues. Germline V gene sequence: CDR1 DFQATT, CDR2 SNEGSKA (reference sequence).

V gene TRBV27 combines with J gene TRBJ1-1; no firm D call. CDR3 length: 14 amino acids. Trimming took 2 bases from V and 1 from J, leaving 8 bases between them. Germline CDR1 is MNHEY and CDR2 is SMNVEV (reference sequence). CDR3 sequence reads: CASSLGSQNTEAFF. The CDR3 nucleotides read TGTGCCAGCAGTTTAGGGTCCCAGAACACTGAAGCTTTCTTT.

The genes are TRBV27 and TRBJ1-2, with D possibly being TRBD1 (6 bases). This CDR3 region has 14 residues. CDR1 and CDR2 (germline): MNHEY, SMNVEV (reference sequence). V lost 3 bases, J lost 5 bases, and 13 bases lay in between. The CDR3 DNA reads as TGTGCCAGCAGTTTTGGGGGGCAGAGGTATGGCTACACCTTC. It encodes CASSFGGQRYGYTF.

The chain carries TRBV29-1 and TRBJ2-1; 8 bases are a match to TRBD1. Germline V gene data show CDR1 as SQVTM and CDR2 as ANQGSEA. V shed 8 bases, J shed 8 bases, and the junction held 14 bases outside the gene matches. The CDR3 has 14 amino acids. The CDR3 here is CSWGEDRARDEQFF. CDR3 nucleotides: TGCAGCTGGGGGGAGGACAGGGCTCGTGATGAGCAGTTCTTC.

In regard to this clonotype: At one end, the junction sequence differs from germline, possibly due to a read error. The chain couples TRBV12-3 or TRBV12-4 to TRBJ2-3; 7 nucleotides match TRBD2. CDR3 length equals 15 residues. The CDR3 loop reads CTSSLTGLDTDTQYF. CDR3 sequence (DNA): TGTACCAGCAGTTTGACCGGACTAGACACAGATACGCAGTATTTT.

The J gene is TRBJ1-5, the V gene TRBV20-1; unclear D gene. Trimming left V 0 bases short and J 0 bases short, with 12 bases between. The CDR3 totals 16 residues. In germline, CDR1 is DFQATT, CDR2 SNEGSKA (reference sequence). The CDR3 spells CSAREVSLYSNQPQHF. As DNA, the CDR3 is TGCAGTGCTAGAGAGGTCAGCCTTTATAGCAATCAGCCCCAGCATTTT.

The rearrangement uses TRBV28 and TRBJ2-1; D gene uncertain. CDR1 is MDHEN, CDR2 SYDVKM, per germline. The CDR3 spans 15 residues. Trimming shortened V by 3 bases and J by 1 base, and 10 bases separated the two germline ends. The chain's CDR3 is CASSFDGTSYNEQFF. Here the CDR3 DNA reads TGTGCCAGCAGTTTTGATGGTACTTCCTACAATGAGCAGTTCTTC.

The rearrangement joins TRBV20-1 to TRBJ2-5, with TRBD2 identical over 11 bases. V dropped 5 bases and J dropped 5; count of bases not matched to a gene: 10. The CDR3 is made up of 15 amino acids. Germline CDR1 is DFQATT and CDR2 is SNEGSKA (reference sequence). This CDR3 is CSAVNSGRALETQYF. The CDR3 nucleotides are TGCAGTGCTGTAAATAGCGGGAGGGCCCTGGAGACCCAGTACTTC.